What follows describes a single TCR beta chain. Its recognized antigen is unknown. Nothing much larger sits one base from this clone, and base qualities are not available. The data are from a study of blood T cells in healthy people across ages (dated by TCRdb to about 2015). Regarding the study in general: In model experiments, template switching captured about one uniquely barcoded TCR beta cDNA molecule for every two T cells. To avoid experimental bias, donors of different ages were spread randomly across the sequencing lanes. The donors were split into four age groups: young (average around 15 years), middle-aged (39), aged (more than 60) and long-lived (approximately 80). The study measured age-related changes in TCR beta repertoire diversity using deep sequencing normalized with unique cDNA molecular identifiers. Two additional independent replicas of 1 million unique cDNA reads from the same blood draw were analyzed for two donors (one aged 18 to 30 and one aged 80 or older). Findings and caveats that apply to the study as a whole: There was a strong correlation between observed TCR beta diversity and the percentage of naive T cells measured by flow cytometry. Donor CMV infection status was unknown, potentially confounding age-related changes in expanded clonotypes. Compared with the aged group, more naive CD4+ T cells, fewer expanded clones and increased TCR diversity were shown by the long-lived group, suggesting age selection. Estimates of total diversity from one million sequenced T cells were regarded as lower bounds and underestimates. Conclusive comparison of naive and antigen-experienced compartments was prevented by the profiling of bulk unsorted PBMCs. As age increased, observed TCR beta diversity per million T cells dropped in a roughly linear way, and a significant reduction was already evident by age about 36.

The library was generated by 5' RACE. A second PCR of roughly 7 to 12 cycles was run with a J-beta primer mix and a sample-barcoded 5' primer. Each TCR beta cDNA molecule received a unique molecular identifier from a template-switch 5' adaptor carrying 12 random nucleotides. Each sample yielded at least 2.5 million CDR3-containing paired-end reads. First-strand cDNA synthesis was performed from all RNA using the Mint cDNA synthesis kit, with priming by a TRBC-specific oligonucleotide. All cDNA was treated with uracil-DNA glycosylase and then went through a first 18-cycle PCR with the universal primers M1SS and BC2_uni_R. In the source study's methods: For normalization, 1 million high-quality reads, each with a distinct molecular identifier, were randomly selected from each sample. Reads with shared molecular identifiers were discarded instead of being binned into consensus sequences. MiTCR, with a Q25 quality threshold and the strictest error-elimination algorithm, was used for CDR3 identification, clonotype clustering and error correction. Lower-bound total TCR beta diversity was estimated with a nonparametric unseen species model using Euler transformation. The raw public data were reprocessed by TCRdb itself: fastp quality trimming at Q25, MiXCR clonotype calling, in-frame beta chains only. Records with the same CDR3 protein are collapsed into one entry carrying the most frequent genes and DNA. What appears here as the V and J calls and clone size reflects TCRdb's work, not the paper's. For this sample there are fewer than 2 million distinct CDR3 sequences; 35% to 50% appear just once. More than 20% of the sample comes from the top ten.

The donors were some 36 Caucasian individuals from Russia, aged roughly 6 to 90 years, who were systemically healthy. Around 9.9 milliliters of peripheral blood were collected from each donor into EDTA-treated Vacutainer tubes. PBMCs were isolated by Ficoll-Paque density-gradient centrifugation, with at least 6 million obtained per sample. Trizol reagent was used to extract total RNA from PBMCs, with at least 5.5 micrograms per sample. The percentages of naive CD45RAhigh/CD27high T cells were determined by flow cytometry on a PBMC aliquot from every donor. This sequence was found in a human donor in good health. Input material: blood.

The CDR3 reads CASSLAGAQRNEQYF. The DNA sequence is as follows: TGTGCCAGCAGCTTAGCAGGGGCTCAACGAAACGAGCAGTACTTC. This chain is built from TRBV7-8 and TRBJ2-5, with TRBD1 perhaps the D gene, on 5 matching bases. The J call may be incorrect, as the DNA end agrees better with TRBJ2-7. Reading from cysteine to phenylalanine, the CDR3 counts 15 amino acids. This entry keeps only the CDR3 DNA: 45 bases, framed from base 1. Based on the germline V gene, the CDR1 and CDR2 sequences are SGHVS and FQNEAQ.